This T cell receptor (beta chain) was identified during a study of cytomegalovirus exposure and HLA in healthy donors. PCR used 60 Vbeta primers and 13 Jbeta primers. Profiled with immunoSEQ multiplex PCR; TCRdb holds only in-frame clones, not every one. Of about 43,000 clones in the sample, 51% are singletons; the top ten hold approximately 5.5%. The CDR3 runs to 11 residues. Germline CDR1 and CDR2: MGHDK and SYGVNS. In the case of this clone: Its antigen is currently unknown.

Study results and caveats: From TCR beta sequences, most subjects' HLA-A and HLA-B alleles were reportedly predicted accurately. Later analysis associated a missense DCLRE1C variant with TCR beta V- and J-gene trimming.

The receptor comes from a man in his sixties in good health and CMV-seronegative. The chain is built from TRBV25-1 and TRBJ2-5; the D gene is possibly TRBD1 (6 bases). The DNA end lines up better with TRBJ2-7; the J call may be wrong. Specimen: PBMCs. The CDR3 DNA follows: TGTGCCAGTAGGGACACCTACGAGCAGTACTTC. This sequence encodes CASRDTYEQYF.